The 10 T cell receptor beta chains reported below all come from one sample, sequenced in a study of cytomegalovirus exposure and HLA in healthy donors. PCR primers comprised 60 Vbeta and 13 Jbeta primers. Measured with immunoSEQ multiplex PCR; TCRdb has only the in-frame clones, and not every one. There are 200,000 to 300,000 clones in the sample; approximately 80% occur only once, and almost 8% lies in the top ten. The specimen sequenced was PBMCs. These receptors came from a woman aged 55-70 years in good health and CMV-seropositive.

The chain links TRBV21-1 to TRBJ2-1; no check of the table's D call, TRBD2, against the DNA was made. TRBV21-1 is a pseudogene. The CDR3 contains 19 residues. CDR3 DNA: TGTGCCAGCAGCCGTTTCACTGGGCTCAAGCACCGGACTGAAGGGGAGCAGTTCTTC. Its translation is CASSRFTGLKHRTEGEQFF.

V is TRBV6-5 and J is TRBJ2-1; the D gene is possibly TRBD1 (6 bases). V lost 5 bases, J lost 0 bases, and 11 bases lay in between. CDR1 and CDR2 from the germline V gene are MNHEY and SVGAGI. The CDR3 length is 15 residues. Here the CDR3 reads CASSPSGASYNEQFF. CDR3 sequence (DNA): TGTGCCAGCAGTCCCTCAGGGGCCTCCTACAATGAGCAGTTCTTC.

This chain joins TRBV19 and TRBJ1-6, with 9 bases aligning to TRBD1. V was clipped by 5 bases and J by 7 bases; unmatched bases: 9. CDR1 and CDR2 from the germline V gene are LNHDA and SQIVND (reference sequence). The CDR3 loop spans 16 amino acids. The CDR3 region is CASSFLPGQGNSPLHF. The CDR3 DNA is TGTGCCAGTAGTTTCCTACCGGGACAGGGCAATTCACCCCTCCACTTT.

This chain links TRBV28 with TRBJ1-1; D uncertain. The CDR3 runs 16 residues. The V gene's germline CDR1 is MDHEN and CDR2 SYDVKM. V was pared by 4 bases and J by 3 bases, with 18 bases between. The CDR3 nucleotides read TGTGCCAGCAGTTCCCCCCTCGGGAGGGTAGACACTGAAGCTTTCTTT. Its protein product is CASSSPLGRVDTEAFF.

The chain couples TRBV4-2 to TRBJ1-4; the D gene is possibly TRBD1 (6 bases). The ends were cut back, 0 bases at V and 8 bases at J, with 7 bases in the middle. The CDR3 covers 13 residues. Germline-derived CDR1 and CDR2 are LGHNA and YNFKEQ. The CDR3 protein is CASSQDGQEKLFF. The DNA of the CDR3 is TGTGCCAGCAGCCAAGATGGACAGGAAAAACTGTTTTTT.

Here the CDR3 DNA reads TGTGCCAGCAGTTTAGGCGGGGCGGTGCTGGAGCAGTACTTC. Translation: CASSLGGAVLEQYF. The chain employs TRBV27 and TRBJ2-7, with a possible D match to TRBD2 (6 bases). V lost 2 bases and J 7 bases, leaving 15 bases between the germline ends. Germline loops: CDR1 MNHEY, CDR2 SMNVEV (reference sequence). CDR3 length: 14 residues.

The chain joins TRBV18 to TRBJ2-7, with a weak D call TRBD1 (6 bases). Trimming shortened V by 3 bases and J by 2 bases, and 11 bases separated the two germline ends. Germline V gene sequence: CDR1 KGHSH, CDR2 LQKENI. The CDR3 contains 14 residues. CDR3 coding DNA: TGTGCCAGCTCACCCCGGGACACCACCTACGAGCAGTACTTC. Encoded protein: CASSPRDTTYEQYF.

This clone was detected only once. V is TRBV5-6 and J is TRBJ2-3; possible D gene TRBD2, 5 bases. V was pared by 4 bases and J by 0 bases, with 15 bases between. This CDR3 has 16 amino acids. Germline V gene sequence: CDR1 SGHDT, CDR2 YYEEEE. The CDR3 loop is CASSHFGKPSTDTQYF. CDR3 bases: TGTGCCAGCAGCCACTTCGGGAAACCTAGCACAGATACGCAGTATTTT.

V and J are TRBV7-9 and TRBJ2-1; 7 bases fit TRBD2. V gave up 5 bases and J gave up 0 bases; unmatched junction bases: 10. Germline V gene data show CDR1 as SEHNR and CDR2 as FQNEAQ (reference sequence). The CDR3 sequence is 17 residues long. In nucleotides, the CDR3 is TGTGCCAGCAGCCCCCCCGGCGGGGGAAGCTCCTACAATGAGCAGTTCTTC. This sequence encodes CASSPPGGGSSYNEQFF.

V is TRBV7-9 and J is TRBJ1-2; 12 bases fit TRBD1. The CDR3 contains 16 residues. Germline V lookup: CDR1 SEHNR, CDR2 FQNEAQ (reference sequence). V lost 0 bases and J lost 8; bases outside the gene matches: 7. CDR3 DNA sequence: TGTGCCAGCAGCTTAGCGTCCGGGACAGGGGGCCGAGGCTACACCTTC. It yields the protein CASSLASGTGGRGYTF.